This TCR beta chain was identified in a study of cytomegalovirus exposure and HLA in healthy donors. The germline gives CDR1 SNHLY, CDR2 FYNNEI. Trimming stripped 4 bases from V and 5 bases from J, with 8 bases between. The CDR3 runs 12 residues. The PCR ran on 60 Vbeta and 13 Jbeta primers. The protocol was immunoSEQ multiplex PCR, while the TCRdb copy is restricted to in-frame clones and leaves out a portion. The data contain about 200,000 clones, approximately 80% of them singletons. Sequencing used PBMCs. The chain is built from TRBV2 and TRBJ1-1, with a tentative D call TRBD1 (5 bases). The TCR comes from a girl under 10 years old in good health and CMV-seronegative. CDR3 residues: CASSAQGTEAFF. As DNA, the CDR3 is TGTGCCAGCAGTGCGCAGGGAACTGAAGCTTTCTTT.